A selection of T cell receptor beta chains follows, all from one sample in a study of shared clonotypes between healthy human individuals. Here immunoSEQ multiplex PCR was the method, and the copy in TCRdb shows in-frame clones only, minus some. The repertoire holds over 800,000 clones, around 92% seen once, with around 24% in the top ten. The sample comprised naive CD8+ T cells sorted from blood. Receptor source: a man aged 25 to 40 in good health. The CDR3 runs from the conserved cysteine through the conserved F or W. D genes are given only for firm matches. Size tells how often a clone was seen (once, few, many) or the class of an expanded clone, and some rows leave it out.

v_call,clone_size,j_call,d_call,cdr3_aa,cdr3_nt
TRBV7-2,.,TRBJ2-2,.,CASRDSLYYTGELFF,TGTGCCAGCAGGGACAGTCTTTATTACACCGGGGAGCTGTTTTTT
TRBV2,.,TRBJ2-7,TRBD1,CASSPGTVFYEQYF,TGTGCCAGCAGTCCCGGGACAGTATTTTACGAGCAGTACTTC
TRBV28,.,TRBJ2-3,.,CASSLYWTASTDTQYF,TGTGCCAGCAGTTTATACTGGACGGCGAGCACAGATACGCAGTATTTT
TRBV4-1,.,TRBJ2-1,TRBD2,CASSPSGTSGLWDYNEQFF,TGCGCCAGCAGCCCTTCCGGGACTAGCGGGCTGTGGGACTACAATGAGCAGTTCTTC
TRBV19,.,TRBJ2-3,TRBD2,CASSLSGSGTDTQYF,TGTGCCAGTAGTCTGAGCGGGAGCGGCACAGATACGCAGTATTTT
TRBV7-9,.,TRBJ2-7,.,CASRQGYEQYF,TGTGCCAGCAGGCAGGGGTACGAGCAGTACTTC
TRBV27,.,TRBJ2-3,TRBD1,CASSYRDSITDTQYF,TGTGCCAGCAGTTACCGGGACAGTATCACAGATACGCAGTATTTT
TRBV2,.,TRBJ1-4,.,CASNGGKELFF,TGTGCCAGCAACGGAGGGAAGGAACTGTTTTTT
TRBV15,.,TRBJ2-5,TRBD2,CATSREAGLKETQYF,TGTGCCACCAGCCGAGAAGCGGGGTTGAAAGAGACCCAGTACTTC
TRBV9,.,TRBJ2-3,.,CASSESSTDTQYF,TGTGCCAGCAGCGAAAGTAGCACAGATACGCAGTATTTT
TRBV7-8,.,TRBJ2-1,TRBD2,CASSLGGTSGRVSYNEQFF,TGTGCCAGCAGCTTAGGCGGGACTAGCGGGAGGGTCTCCTACAATGAGCAGTTCTTC
TRBV28,.,TRBJ1-4,TRBD1,CASSLIRDREEKLFF,TGTGCCAGCAGTCTCATCCGGGACAGGGAAGAAAAACTGTTTTTT
TRBV7-8,.,TRBJ2-7,TRBD1,CASSFPGTGGYEQYF,TGTGCCAGCAGCTTCCCGGGGACAGGGGGCTACGAGCAGTACTTC
TRBV30,.,TRBJ2-7,TRBD2,CAWSLAGGPSLAEQYF,TGTGCCTGGAGTCTAGCGGGAGGGCCGAGTCTCGCCGAGCAGTACTTC
TRBV18,.,TRBJ2-4,.,CASSSDAANIQYF,TGTGCCAGCTCCTCGGACGCAGCAAACATTCAGTACTTC
TRBV13,.,TRBJ2-3,.,CASSLRLDSTDTQYF,TGTGCCAGCAGCTTAAGACTAGATTCCACAGATACGCAGTATTTT
TRBV25-1,.,TRBJ2-7,.,CASSGGSDEQYF,TGTGCCAGCAGTGGTGGTAGTGACGAGCAGTACTTC
TRBV7-9,.,TRBJ1-1,.,CASSKGYTEAFF,TGTGCCAGCAGCAAGGGTTACACTGAAGCTTTCTTT
TRBV2,.,TRBJ1-1,TRBD1,CASPKGGTVNPGESFF,TGTGCCAGCCCAAAGGGGGGGACAGTTAACCCCGGAGAGTCTTTCTTT
TRBV6-4,once,TRBJ2-2,TRBD2,CASSSGRAFAGELFF,TGTGCCAGCAGTAGCGGGAGGGCCTTTGCCGGGGAGCTGTTTTTT
TRBV4-3,.,TRBJ2-2,.,CASSQDTVNTGELFF,TGCGCCAGCAGCCAAGATACCGTAAACACCGGGGAGCTGTTTTTT
TRBV7-9,few,TRBJ2-3,.,CASSYSGGTDTQYF,TGTGCCAGCAGCTACTCGGGGGGCACAGATACGCAGTATTTT
TRBV27,.,TRBJ2-3,.,CASSSAKNTQYF,TGTGCCAGCAGTTCCGCGAAGAATACGCAGTATTTT
TRBV7-6,.,TRBJ2-1,.,CASSPAGNNEQFF,TGTGCCAGCAGCCCGGCGGGGAACAATGAGCAGTTCTTC
TRBV6-5,.,TRBJ2-7,TRBD1,CASRQGANSYEQYF,TGTGCCAGCAGGCAGGGGGCCAATTCCTACGAGCAGTACTTC
TRBV10-2,few,TRBJ2-7,TRBD2,CASSLAGGGEQYF,TGCGCCAGCAGTCTAGCGGGAGGGGGCGAGCAGTACTTC
TRBV20-1,.,TRBJ2-7,.,CSASHEQYF,TGCAGTGCTAGTCACGAGCAGTACTTC
TRBV9,.,TRBJ1-2,.,CASSVVTNYGYTF,TGTGCCAGCAGCGTAGTTACTAACTATGGCTACACCTTC
TRBV11-2,.,TRBJ2-7,.,CASRGEKQYF,TGTGCCAGCAGGGGGGAGAAGCAGTACTTC
TRBV10-3,.,TRBJ2-7,.,CAIGGTDYSYEQYF,TGTGCCATCGGAGGGACAGACTATTCCTACGAGCAGTACTTC
TRBV11-2,.,TRBJ2-1,TRBD2,CASVSGVAGSSYNEQFF,TGTGCCAGCGTTTCGGGGGTAGCGGGGAGCTCCTACAATGAGCAGTTCTTC
TRBV7-9,.,TRBJ2-7,.,CASSLIPYEQYF,TGTGCCAGCAGCTTAATCCCGTACGAGCAGTACTTC
TRBV19,.,TRBJ2-6,.,CASSKFGSVMESGANVLTF,TGTGCCAGTAGTAAGTTTGGATCGGTGATGGAATCTGGGGCCAACGTCCTGACTTTC
TRBV7-3,.,TRBJ2-2,.,CASSSVGAGELFF,TGTGCCAGCAGCTCCGTGGGGGCCGGGGAGCTGTTTTTT
TRBV5-5,once,TRBJ2-2,TRBD2,CASSPNQLAENTGELFF,TGTGCCAGCAGCCCTAATCAACTAGCGGAGAACACCGGGGAGCTGTTTTTT
TRBV4-2,.,TRBJ2-1,TRBD2,CASSQVSAGEDNEQFF,TGTGCCAGCAGCCAAGTTTCGGCGGGAGAGGACAATGAGCAGTTCTTC
TRBV11-2,.,TRBJ2-3,TRBD2,CASSTGLAGGPPDTQYF,TGTGCCAGCAGCACAGGACTAGCGGGAGGGCCCCCAGATACGCAGTATTTT
TRBV6-5,.,TRBJ2-7,TRBD1,CASSYQDRGEQYF,TGTGCCAGCAGTTACCAAGACAGGGGCGAGCAGTACTTC
TRBV7-6,.,TRBJ2-1,TRBD2,CASSPSGSSRYNEQFF,TGTGCCAGCAGTCCTAGCGGGAGTAGCCGATACAATGAGCAGTTCTTC
TRBV7-6,.,TRBJ2-3,TRBD2,CASSQTSGSTDTQYF,TGTGCCAGCAGCCAGACTAGCGGGAGCACAGATACGCAGTATTTT
TRBV25-1,.,TRBJ2-7,.,CASSEQGREQYF,TGTGCCAGCAGTGAACAGGGGAGAGAGCAGTACTTC
TRBV11-3,.,TRBJ2-3,.,CASSLGGGGFPDTQYF,TGTGCCAGCAGCTTGGGCGGAGGAGGGTTCCCAGATACGCAGTATTTT
TRBV4-2,.,TRBJ1-2,.,CASSQVSGRAEFADYGYTF,TGTGCCAGCAGCCAAGTTTCCGGCAGGGCCGAGTTTGCGGACTATGGCTACACCTTC
TRBV7-9,.,TRBJ2-5,.,CASSGAAGIETQYF,TGTGCCAGCAGCGGGGCAGCCGGAATTGAGACCCAGTACTTC
TRBV6-1,.,TRBJ1-1,.,CASRKVLLMNTEAFF,TGTGCCAGCAGAAAGGTCTTACTCATGAACACTGAAGCTTTCTTT
TRBV10-3,once,TRBJ2-1,.,CAISGSGTNALQEQFF,TGTGCCATCAGTGGATCCGGGACCAATGCCCTACAAGAGCAGTTCTTC
TRBV28,.,TRBJ2-3,.,CASSSLRGDKGGPDTQYF,TGTGCCAGCAGTTCCCTTCGTGGGGACAAGGGTGGCCCAGATACGCAGTATTTT
TRBV7-8,.,TRBJ2-3,TRBD1,CASSDRPYADTQYF,TGTGCCAGCTCGGACAGGCCCTACGCAGATACGCAGTATTTT
TRBV4-1,.,TRBJ2-7,.,CASSQDSDSLQSYEQYF,TGCGCCAGCAGCCAAGATTCGGACTCTTTGCAGTCCTACGAGCAGTACTTC
TRBV4-2,.,TRBJ2-3,.,CASSQDHGSPDTQYF,TGTGCCAGCAGCCAAGACCATGGGAGCCCAGATACGCAGTATTTT
TRBV25-1,.,TRBJ2-7,.,CASSEQGIYEQYF,TGTGCCAGCAGTGAACAGGGAATCTACGAGCAGTACTTC
TRBV9,.,TRBJ2-3,.,CASSVARTYTDTQYF,TGTGCCAGCAGCGTAGCTCGTACCTACACAGATACGCAGTATTTT
TRBV29-1,.,TRBJ2-5,.,CSVTPNSEETQYF,TGCAGCGTGACGCCAAATTCGGAAGAGACCCAGTACTTC